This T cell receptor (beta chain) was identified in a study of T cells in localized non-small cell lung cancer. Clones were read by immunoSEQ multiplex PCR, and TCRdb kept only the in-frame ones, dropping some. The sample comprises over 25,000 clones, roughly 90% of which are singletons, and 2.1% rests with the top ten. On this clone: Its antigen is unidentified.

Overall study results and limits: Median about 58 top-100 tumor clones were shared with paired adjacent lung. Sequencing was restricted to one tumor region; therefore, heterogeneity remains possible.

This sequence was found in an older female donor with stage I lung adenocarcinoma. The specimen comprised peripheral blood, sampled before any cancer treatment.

CDR3 loop: CATSRDRTGNGYTF. CDR3 in DNA: TGTGCCACCAGCAGAGATCGTACCGGAAATGGCTACACCTTC. The rearrangement uses TRBV15 and TRBJ1-2; D is ambiguous. The CDR3 extends over 14 amino acids. Per germline, CDR1 LNHNV and CDR2 YYDKDF (reference sequence). V lost 0 bases and J lost 6, with 11 bases in between.